This T cell receptor beta chain appears in the sequencing data of a study of shared clonotypes between healthy human individuals. Comment on this clone: Antigen specificity is unknown.

Donors had no recently reported acute infections or vaccinations and were HIV-negative. Every donor, a Caucasian adult, lived in Nashville, Tennessee. Study-wide results and caveats: Among non-shared clonotypes, generation probabilities were lower than among those shared by all four donors.

V lost 5 bases and J lost 6, with 26 bases in between. This CDR3 spans 17 amino acids. Germline lookup yields CDR1 LGHNA and CDR2 YNFKEQ. Here immunoSEQ multiplex PCR was the method, and the copy in TCRdb shows in-frame clones only, minus some. This table has about 1 million clones, about 77% appearing once. The sample comprised memory CD4+ T cells sorted from blood. Subset specified: CD45RA-negative fraction. This rearrangement joins TRBV4-2 to TRBJ2-7, with D maybe TRBD1 (5 bases). The sequence was collected from a man younger than 35 in good health. CDR3 loop: CASSYSSLGTGAPEQYF. Here the CDR3 DNA reads TGTGCCAGCAGCTACTCTTCGTTGGGTACTGGGGCTCCCGAGCAGTACTTC.